This record covers a single TCR beta chain. Its binding antigen is unknown. No much larger clone exists at a distance of one base, and base qualities are not known. The data originate from a study of T cell responses to AZD1222 COVID-19 vaccine (dated by TCRdb to the early 2020s). About the study as a whole: AZD1222 recipients whose second dose came at about 4 weeks and those whose second dose came at about 12 weeks were combined into one group, since spike-specific TCR depth and breadth did not differ between the two schedules. Trial participants were enrolled by age into 18-55, 56-69 and 70-plus year subgroups, with around 140, 26 and 57 TCR-sequenced participants respectively. A total of 230 to 250 trial participants underwent TCR sequencing, of whom 207 had received two doses of AZD1222 and about 25 had received two doses of the MenACWY control vaccine.

The investigation overall reported the following: In the small 56-69-year group, the increase in depth fell short of significance, most likely because of low power. The vaccine-associated CD4 TCRs covered the entire spike protein, and the dominant responses fell in regions 160-218 and 743-854. Participants were mostly white British, with more females than males. The authors suggested clonal diversity may have been underestimated. Reportedly, almost half of the unique spike-specific TCRs recognized epitopes lying outside the regions that are mutated in the B.1.351 and B.1.1.7 variants. Only a handful of AZD1222 recipients were SARS-CoV-2 seropositive at baseline, limiting conclusions about previously exposed vaccinees. A significant rise in spike-specific TCR breadth and depth was observed after two AZD1222 doses relative to day 0 and relative to MenACWY recipients. No day 14 peak-response samples were available, so repertoires were characterized only after the peak T cell response.

Sample time point, as interpreted from the label and publication: baseline before first vaccination. Vaccinee samples came from UK trials COV001 and COV002, including a single-blind randomized controlled phase 2/3 trial of AZD1222 (ChAdOx1 nCoV-19) in healthy adults. Trial participant PBMC samples were collected at day 0 and day 28 after the second dose for TCRbeta chain sequencing. V ends up 5 bases short and J 4 bases short, with an unmatched junction base count of 7. The CDR3 starts with the cysteine, ends with the phenylalanine, and has 16 residues. Only CDR3 DNA is held: 48 bases, read in frame from base 1. CDR1 SGHAT and CDR2 FQDESV are derived from the germline V gene (reference sequence). The CDR3 regions of human TCRbeta chains were subjected to immunosequencing. The paper's data handling went like this. Repertoire TCRs were checked for matches against a reference library of SARS-CoV-2-specific TCRs that had been generated using the MIRA antigen-specificity platform. Breadth was defined as the fraction of unique TCRs that were SARS-CoV-2-associated, and depth was defined as the fraction of total T cells that were SARS-CoV-2-associated. Each spike-specific TCR was assigned to its reactive spike region and to a CD4 or CD8 class using the MIRA data. Log10-transformed breadth and depth values were compared by one-way ANOVA with Sidak's multiple comparisons tests. TCRdb took this table from immuneACCESS and kept in-frame rearrangements with V and J called. Such tables lack part of the clones; where checked against another copy, unresolved V genes explain under half of the gap, and the rest is unexplained. The V and J calls and clone size are taken from that table; D and trimming were inferred from the DNA. The sample records about 110,000 clones, 87% of which are singletons. 3.2% of the sample rests with the top ten.

The receptor comes from an adult in good health. This chain joins TRBV11-1 to TRBJ2-2, with 10 central nucleotides matching TRBD2. The sample was peripheral blood, taken on day 0 of AZD1222 vaccination. The sequenced DNA: TGTGCCAGCAGCCCGACTAGCGGGCGTGGCACCGGGGAGCTGTTTTTT. This gives the protein CASSPTSGRGTGELFF.